This entry is about one TCR beta chain. The data derive from a study of blood T cell repertoires in COVID-19. Profiled with immunoSEQ multiplex PCR; TCRdb holds only in-frame clones, not every one. The table has 200,000 to 250,000 clones, 82% seen once. This clonotype originated in an elderly woman with COVID-19, enrolled during active disease. The sequenced material came from peripheral blood.

CDR3 protein: CASIHTRGLTYEQYF. The CDR3 DNA reads TGTGCCAGCATTCACACGAGGGGACTAACCTACGAGCAGTACTTC. The V gene is TRBV6-5, the J gene TRBJ2-7; 7 positions match TRBD2. The CDR3 extends over 15 amino acids. After removal of 7 bases from V and 2 bases from J, the junction contained 11 bases not matched to a gene. Germline-derived CDR1 and CDR2 are MNHEY and SVGAGI.